Listed below are T cell receptor beta chains from one sample, sequenced in a study of T cells in Graves' hyperthyroidism and ophthalmopathy. TCRdb redid the calling of the multiplex PCR reads with MiXCR, one entry per CDR3 protein. The data contain hundreds of thousands of distinct CDR3 sequences, 14% of them singletons. Sequencing input: blood. These TCRs come from a young woman with Graves' hyperthyroidism. Each CDR3 is given with its conserved first and last residue. A D gene is named only where the DNA matches it firmly. A clone size is listed for some rows: how often the clone was seen (once, few, many), or a class if it is expanded.

TRBJ1-6,TRBV20-1,NA,NA,TGCAGTGCTAGAGATCTAGCGGGCGGCACCTATAATTCACCCCTCCACTTT,CSARDLAGGTYNSPLHF
TRBJ2-1,TRBV6-2/TRBV6-3,TRBD1,NA,TGTGCCAGCAGCCCACAGGGGGCGAGGCCCAGTGAGCAGTTCTTC,CASSPQGARPSEQFF
TRBJ2-3,TRBV29-1,NA,NA,TGCAGCGTTGAAGAGGGCCCGGGAGATACGCAGTATTTT,CSVEEGPGDTQYF
TRBJ2-1,TRBV30,NA,NA,TGTGCCTGGAGTAGGGGGGGGACAGGTTACAATGAGCAGTTCTTC,CAWSRGGTGYNEQFF
TRBJ2-1,TRBV7-9,TRBD2,many,TGTGCCAGCAGCCCCCCCCACGGCGGGAGGCGTCCTAGCGATGAGCAGTTCTTC,CASSPPHGGRRPSDEQFF
TRBJ2-3,TRBV2,TRBD2,many,TGTGCCAGCACTATGAATGGGGGAGCGGGAGAGTCAGTAGATACGCAGTATTTT,CASTMNGGAGESVDTQYF
TRBJ2-7,TRBV7-2,NA,many,TGTGCCAGCAGCTTAGAAGCGTACTCCTACGAGCAGTACTTC,CASSLEAYSYEQYF
TRBJ2-7,TRBV20-1,NA,many,TGCAGTGCCAGGGGGGGGGGAGGTGAGCAGTACTTC,CSARGGGGEQYF
TRBJ2-2,TRBV2,NA,many,TGTGCCATCGCGGCCGGGGAGCTGTTTTTT,CAIAAGELFF
TRBJ1-2,TRBV28,NA,many,TGTGCCAGCAGTTTCGGGCAGGGGACCCCTTACTATGGCTACACCTTC,CASSFGQGTPYYGYTF
TRBJ1-1,TRBV20-1,NA,many,TGCAGTGCAACATGGGGCAGGGATTTGCAACTTGGCACTGAAGCTTTCTTT,CSATWGRDLQLGTEAFF
TRBJ2-7,TRBV14,NA,NA,TGTGCCAGCAGCAAAATGGGGGGCGGGAGATCCAACGAGCAGTACTTC,CASSKMGGGRSNEQYF
TRBJ2-3,TRBV20-1,NA,many,TGCAGTGCTAGCCGGGGATCAGGGGCAGATACGCAGTATTTT,CSASRGSGADTQYF
TRBJ1-5,TRBV6-1,NA,few,TGTGCCAGCAGTGACGGGCCCCCCCAGCATTTT,CASSDGPPQHF
TRBJ2-7,TRBV11-1,NA,many,TGTGCCAGCAGCTTATTTGGACGATCCTACGAGCAGTACTTC,CASSLFGRSYEQYF
TRBJ2-4,TRBV12-3/TRBV12-4,NA,many,TGTGCCAGCAGTTCTCACCAGATAGACAGGTCCAAAAACATTCAGTACTTC,CASSSHQIDRSKNIQYF
TRBJ1-1,TRBV19,NA,NA,TGTGCCAGTATACGGGGTGGAAGCACTGAAGCTTTCTTT,CASIRGGSTEAFF
TRBJ2-1,TRBV2,TRBD2,few,TGTGCCAGCAACCCGGGACTAGCGACCTACAATGAGCAGTTCTTC,CASNPGLATYNEQFF
TRBJ2-1,TRBV11-3,TRBD1,many,TGTGCCAGCAGCTTAGGGTGGACAGGGACGCGTGAGCAGTTCTTC,CASSLGWTGTREQFF
TRBJ1-5,TRBV5-5,NA,NA,TGTGCCAGCAGCTTAGGGGGATTACTGGGAACGGGCAATCAGCCCCAGCATTTT,CASSLGGLLGTGNQPQHF
TRBJ2-3,TRBV30,NA,NA,TGTGCCTGGGGCCTCGGAGCTCGCACAGATACGCAGTATTTT,CAWGLGARTDTQYF
TRBJ2-1,TRBV7-2,TRBD2,many,TGTGCCAGCAGCCCGCGGACTAGCGGGAGGGCAAGCTACAATGAGCAGTTCTTC,CASSPRTSGRASYNEQFF
TRBJ1-6,TRBV19,TRBD1,NA,TGTGCCAGTCGCGGGACAGCTAATTCACCCCTCCACTTT,CASRGTANSPLHF
TRBJ2-6,TRBV4-3,NA,once,TGCGCCAGCAGCCAAGATCCCCTGAAGGGTAGCTCTGGGGCCAACGTCCTGACTTTC,CASSQDPLKGSSGANVLTF
TRBJ1-1,TRBV6-1,TRBD1,few,TGTGCCAGCAGTTCCGGGACAGGCCTCATGAACACTGAAGCTTTCTTT,CASSSGTGLMNTEAFF
TRBJ2-1,TRBV6-2/TRBV6-3,NA,NA,TGTGCCAGCACCCTCGTCAATGAGCAGTTCTTC,CASTLVNEQFF
TRBJ1-1,TRBV7-2,NA,NA,TGTGCCAGCAGCCAAGCGTTGGGGGCAATCATGAACACTGAAGCTTTCTTT,CASSQALGAIMNTEAFF
TRBJ2-1,TRBV7-9,NA,NA,TGTGCCAGCAGCGGGGAGGGGGGACCGACCTACAATGAGCAGTTCTTC,CASSGEGGPTYNEQFF
TRBJ2-3,TRBV20-1,NA,many,TGCAGTGCTGGGACTTTGGGGGATACGCAGTATTTT,CSAGTLGDTQYF
TRBJ1-2,TRBV6-1,NA,NA,TGTGCCAGCAGCATAGAACAGGGTTCCTATGGCTACACCTTC,CASSIEQGSYGYTF
TRBJ2-2,TRBV27,TRBD1,few,TGTGCCAGCAGGACCGGGACAGGGAGGGACGGGGAGCTGTTTTTT,CASRTGTGRDGELFF